This TCR beta chain was captured in a study of blood T cell repertoires in COVID-19. This clone was observed a few times. Sequencing was performed with immunoSEQ multiplex PCR; in TCRdb, only in-frame clones are kept and a portion is missing. Among 50,000 to 70,000 clones listed, roughly three quarters were seen once. In germline, CDR1 is SGHNT, CDR2 YYREEE (reference sequence). Between the trimmed V and J ends, which lost 4 bases and 9 bases, there was a span of 17 bases. The CDR3 sequence is 14 residues long. Sequencing was done on a sample of peripheral blood. The rearrangement links TRBV5-4 to TRBJ2-1; perhaps TRBD2 as D (6 bases). The receptor was isolated from a man in his fifties with active or convalescent COVID-19. The CDR3 sequence: CASSGRLEAVEQFF. CDR3 bases: TGTGCCAGCAGCGGCCGACTAGAGGCGGTTGAGCAGTTCTTC.